This T cell receptor (beta chain) was recovered during a study of OX40 agonist ivuxolimab in advanced cancers. Findings and limits, study-wide: Which antigen the expanded peripheral T cells recognized is unknown. The study observed clonal expansion of CD4+ and CD8+ blood T cells by week 6 at 0.1 to 3.0 mg/kg.

Worth noting for this clone: What it binds is unknown.

Some clones are missing from TCRdb's copy, which holds only in-frame ones; the method was immunoSEQ multiplex PCR. This table holds around 58,000 clones, roughly 93% found once. CDR1 and CDR2 (germline): SQVTM, ANQGSEA. The V segment lost 3 bases and the J segment 1 base; nucleotides outside the gene matches: 14. The CDR3 loop spans 18 amino acids. The chain uses TRBV29-1 and TRBJ2-1; TRBD1 aligns across 8 bases. The sequence came from an adult with an advanced solid tumor such as melanoma, head and neck, liver or kidney cancer. The input for sequencing was CD4+ or CD8+ T cells sorted from blood, taken in a trial of the OX40 agonist ivuxolimab. This CDR3 is CSVDSPGLDRGSYNEQFF. CDR3 bases: TGCAGCGTTGATTCCCCAGGTTTAGACAGGGGATCCTACAATGAGCAGTTCTTC.